These 13 T cell receptor beta chains were all obtained from the same sample, sequenced in a study of regulatory T cells in long-lasting Graves disease. Stated time point: newly diagnosed GD, antithyroid drugs for less than 3 months. Following extraction of RNA from PBMCs, that RNA was used to make the TCR library. Construction of the TCR beta libraries employed iRepertoire HTBI primers in conjunction with Arm-PCR of CDR3 regions. TCRdb called the multiplex PCR reads again in MiXCR, with one record for every CDR3 protein. The sample holds hundreds of thousands of distinct CDR3 sequences, under 20% seen once. This same sample was also part of a study on T cells in Graves' hyperthyroidism and ophthalmopathy.

The sample was peripheral blood mononuclear cells (PBMCs), taken at new diagnosis, from a patient treated with antithyroid drugs. These receptors were obtained from a woman aged 30 to 39 with Graves disease.

The sample holds many counts of this clonotype. V gene TRBV2 combines with J gene TRBJ2-5, with D perhaps TRBD2 (5 bases). The CDR3 consists of 15 residues. Germline assignment: CDR1 SNHLY and CDR2 FYNNEI. The ends were cut back, 5 bases at V and 7 bases at J, with 20 bases in the middle. CDR3 bases: TGTGCCAGCAGTAAGGACGTGGGAGCCGGCCCGACCCAGTACTTC. It translates to CASSKDVGAGPTQYF.

This clonotype was observed many times. The chain carries TRBV29-1 and TRBJ1-2; D might be TRBD1 (5 bases). Germline V gives CDR1 SQVTM, CDR2 ANQGSEA. The CDR3 runs to 13 residues. The V and J ends lost 6 bases and 1 base respectively, with 12 bases between them. CDR3 sequence (DNA): TGCAGCGTAGACAGCGATGTTAACTATGGCTACACCTTC. Translating it yields CSVDSDVNYGYTF.

This clonotype was seen only once. J is TRBJ2-1 and V is TRBV7-2, with D perhaps matching TRBD2 (6 bases). The CDR3 is made up of 15 amino acids. The V gene's germline CDR1 is SGHTA and CDR2 FQGNSA. V was cut by 1 base and J by 6 bases, with 13 bases left in between. CDR3 coding DNA: TGTGCCAGCAGCTTAGACTACGTGACTAGCAATGAGCAGTTCTTC. It translates to CASSLDYVTSNEQFF.

This clonotype was seen a handful of times. The rearrangement uses TRBV20-1 and TRBJ1-1, with 10 nucleotides matching TRBD1. Germline CDR1 reads DFQATT; CDR2 reads SNEGSKA (reference sequence). Losses at the gene ends were 1 base for V and 11 bases for J; bases not matched to a gene: 7. This CDR3 spans 13 amino acids. The CDR3 nucleotides are TGCAGTGCTAGAGGACAGGGGGCATCCGGGGCTTTCTTT. It is translated as CSARGQGASGAFF.

The chain is built from TRBV20-1 and TRBJ2-1; D is undetermined. CDR1 is DFQATT and CDR2 is SNEGSKA in the germline V gene (reference sequence). V was clipped by 0 bases and J by 8 bases, with 17 bases between them. The CDR3 runs to 15 residues. The CDR3 loop reads CSARDDGDTWDEQFF. In nucleotides, the CDR3 is TGCAGTGCTAGAGATGACGGTGACACGTGGGATGAGCAGTTCTTC.

This clonotype turned up a few times. CDR3 sequence: CASSLEMVPAGGDTQYF. The DNA of the CDR3 is TGTGCCAGCAGCTTAGAGATGGTGCCAGCGGGAGGGGATACGCAGTATTTT. The V gene is TRBV7-9, the J gene TRBJ2-3, with TRBD2 identical over 10 bases. V shed 1 base, J shed 6 bases, and the junction held 10 bases outside the gene matches. CDR1 is SEHNR, CDR2 FQNEAQ, per germline (reference sequence). CDR3 length: 17 amino acids.

The chain has TRBV20-1 and TRBJ2-3, with 7 nucleotides matching TRBD1. The CDR3 runs 18 residues. With 0 bases clipped from V and 3 bases from J, the junction kept 15 bases outside the gene matches. Germline V gene lookup returns CDR1 DFQATT and CDR2 SNEGSKA (reference sequence). The CDR3 loop reads CSARDGSRDSSWTDTQYF. The CDR3 DNA reads TGCAGTGCTAGAGATGGCTCTAGGGACAGCAGTTGGACAGATACGCAGTATTTT.

With regard to this clonotype: This clone may be a read error of a much larger clone one base away. DNA of the CDR3: TGTGCCAGCAGCCTGCTCGACTCGATGTCCACAGATACGCAGTATTTT. Translating gives CASSLLDSMSTDTQYF. The chain employs TRBV11-1 and TRBJ2-3; D unclear. CDR3 length: 16 amino acids. The germline V gene encodes CDR1 SGHAT and CDR2 FQDESV (reference sequence). Deletions cut 5 bases from V and 2 bases from J, with 17 bases between.

The chain links TRBV7-2 to TRBJ2-5; possible D gene TRBD2, 6 bases. V was cut by 3 bases and J by 5 bases, with 16 bases left in between. CDR3 size: 15 residues. Germline CDR1 and CDR2: SGHTA and FQGNSA. The CDR3 is CASSFNGRSGETQYF. CDR3 bases: TGTGCCAGCAGCTTCAACGGGAGATCTGGGGAGACCCAGTACTTC.

This clonotype was detected ten times or more. The genes are TRBV12-3 or TRBV12-4 and TRBJ2-3; D might be TRBD2 (6 bases). The CDR3 sequence is 14 residues long. The V end lost 4 bases, the J end lost 3 bases, and 11 bases lay between the germline ends. CDR3 sequence: CASSSGVGTDTQYF. In DNA, the CDR3 is TGTGCCAGCAGTTCGGGAGTGGGGACAGATACGCAGTATTTT.

This clonotype was observed at least ten times. This rearrangement joins TRBV20-1 to TRBJ2-7; the D gene is possibly TRBD2 (5 bases). This CDR3 contains 14 residues. CDR1 and CDR2 (germline): DFQATT, SNEGSKA (reference sequence). V lost 5 bases to trimming and J lost 2 bases, with 16 bases between them. The CDR3 here is CSAPRRGSPYEQYF. CDR3 nucleotide sequence: TGCAGTGCTCCCCGTAGAGGGAGCCCCTACGAGCAGTACTTC.

This chain uses TRBV18 with TRBJ2-7, with a tentative D call TRBD1 (5 bases). V was shortened by 0 bases and J by 0 bases, with 12 bases between the two germline ends. CDR1 KGHSH and CDR2 LQKENI come from the germline V gene. The CDR3 length is 16 residues. The CDR3 coding sequence is TGTGCCAGCTCACCACCGCAGGGCTCGAGCTCCTACGAGCAGTACTTC. It translates to CASSPPQGSSSYEQYF. The whole variable domain, remainder taken from reference TRBV18 and TRBJ2-7, is NAGVMQNPRHLVRRRGQEARLRCSPMKGHSHVYWYRQLPEEGLKFMVYLQKENIIDESGMPKERFSAEFPKEGPSILRIQQVVRGDSAAYFCASSPPQGSSSYEQYFGPGTRLTVT.

This clonotype showed up just a few times. V is TRBV29-1 and J is TRBJ2-3; D remains ambiguous. The germline V and J ends were trimmed by 0 bases and 4 bases, with 5 bases remaining between them. The CDR3 is made up of 12 amino acids. Per the germline V gene, CDR1 is SQVTM and CDR2 is ANQGSEA. The DNA of the CDR3 is TGCAGCGTTGAAGATCTACCAGATACGCAGTATTTT. Translating it yields CSVEDLPDTQYF.